This T cell receptor beta chain stems from a study of T cell repertoires in cytomegalovirus infection. At the level of the study: It can be stated that public TCR beta signatures indicated CMV infection as well as a matching HLA type. Study-wide results and caveats: Cumulative frequency of public TCR beta families picked out carriers of CMV plus the relevant HLA. Dominating the ex vivo response were TCR beta clonotypes that were CMV-specific and HLA-C-restricted.

CDR3 size: 13 residues. Trimming pared 3 bases from V and 8 bases from J, leaving 14 bases between. CDR1 is SGDLS, CDR2 YYNGEE, per germline. TCRdb analysed the reads with MiXCR anew, one entry per CDR3 protein. Among thousands of distinct CDR3 sequences, roughly half were seen once, and the ten largest hold 73%. A word on this clonotype: The antigen remains undetermined.

This receptor was obtained from a human donor in good health (CMV status not recorded). Some clones in this sample may be carry-over from other donors' samples. The specimen sequenced was PBMCs, sequenced either directly or after in vitro stimulation (not recorded which). The rearrangement joins TRBV9 to TRBJ1-2; a possible D gene is TRBD1 (6 bases). As DNA, the CDR3 is TGTGCCAGCAGCGAGGGGGGGAATTACGGCTACACCTTC. It encodes CASSEGGNYGYTF.